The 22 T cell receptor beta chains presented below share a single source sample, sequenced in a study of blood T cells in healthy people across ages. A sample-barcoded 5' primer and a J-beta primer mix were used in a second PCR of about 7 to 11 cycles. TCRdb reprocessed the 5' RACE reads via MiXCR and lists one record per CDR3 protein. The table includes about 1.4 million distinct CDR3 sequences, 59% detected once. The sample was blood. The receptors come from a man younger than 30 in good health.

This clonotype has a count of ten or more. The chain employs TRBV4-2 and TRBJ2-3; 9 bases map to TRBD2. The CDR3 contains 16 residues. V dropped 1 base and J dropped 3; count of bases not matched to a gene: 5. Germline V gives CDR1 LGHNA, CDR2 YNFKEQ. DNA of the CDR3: TGTGCCAGCAGCCAAGCTTTAGCGGGGGCGACAGATACGCAGTATTTT. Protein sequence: CASSQALAGATDTQYF.

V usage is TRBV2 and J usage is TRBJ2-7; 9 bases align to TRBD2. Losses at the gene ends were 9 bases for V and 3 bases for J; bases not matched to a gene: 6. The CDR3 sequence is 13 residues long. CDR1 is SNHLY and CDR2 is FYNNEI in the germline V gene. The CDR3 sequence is CASDLAGIYEQYF. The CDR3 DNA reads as TGTGCCAGTGACCTAGCGGGAATCTACGAGCAGTACTTC.

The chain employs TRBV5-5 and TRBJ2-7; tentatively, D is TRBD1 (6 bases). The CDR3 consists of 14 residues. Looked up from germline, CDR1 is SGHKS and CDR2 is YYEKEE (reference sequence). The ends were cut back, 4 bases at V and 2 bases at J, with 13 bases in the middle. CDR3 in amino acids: CASSGIQGPYEQYF. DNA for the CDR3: TGTGCCAGCAGCGGAATACAGGGCCCCTACGAGCAGTACTTC.

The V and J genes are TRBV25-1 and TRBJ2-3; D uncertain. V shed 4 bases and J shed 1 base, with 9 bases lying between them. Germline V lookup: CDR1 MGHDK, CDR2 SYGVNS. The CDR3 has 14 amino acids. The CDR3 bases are TGTGCCAGCAGTGCCCGTTTGGGCACAGATACGCAGTATTTT. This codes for CASSARLGTDTQYF.

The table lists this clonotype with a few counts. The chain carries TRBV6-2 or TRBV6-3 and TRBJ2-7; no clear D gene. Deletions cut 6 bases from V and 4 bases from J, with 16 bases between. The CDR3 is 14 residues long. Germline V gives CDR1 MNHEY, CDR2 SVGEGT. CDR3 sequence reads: CASSRLPVEYEQYF. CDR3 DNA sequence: TGTGCCAGCAGCCGACTCCCCGTTGAGTACGAGCAGTACTTC.

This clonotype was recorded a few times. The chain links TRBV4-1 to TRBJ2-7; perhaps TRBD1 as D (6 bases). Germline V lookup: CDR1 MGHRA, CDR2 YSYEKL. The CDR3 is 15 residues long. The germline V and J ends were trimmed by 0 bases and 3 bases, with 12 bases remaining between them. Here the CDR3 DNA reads TGCGCCAGCAGCCAAGAGGACAGTAAGGTCTACGAGCAGTACTTC. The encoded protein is CASSQEDSKVYEQYF.

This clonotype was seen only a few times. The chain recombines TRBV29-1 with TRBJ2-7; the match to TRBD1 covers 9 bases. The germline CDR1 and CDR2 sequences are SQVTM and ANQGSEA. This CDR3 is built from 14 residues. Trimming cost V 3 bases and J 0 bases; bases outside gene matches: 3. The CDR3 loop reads CSVEKTGGSYEQYF. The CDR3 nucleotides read TGCAGCGTTGAGAAGACAGGGGGCTCCTACGAGCAGTACTTC.

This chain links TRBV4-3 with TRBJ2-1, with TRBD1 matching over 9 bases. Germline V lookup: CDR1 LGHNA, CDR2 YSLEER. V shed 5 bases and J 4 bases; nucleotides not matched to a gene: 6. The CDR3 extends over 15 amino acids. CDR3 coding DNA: TGCGCCAGCAGCTTGACGGGACAGGGTTACAATGAGCAGTTCTTC. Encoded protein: CASSLTGQGYNEQFF.

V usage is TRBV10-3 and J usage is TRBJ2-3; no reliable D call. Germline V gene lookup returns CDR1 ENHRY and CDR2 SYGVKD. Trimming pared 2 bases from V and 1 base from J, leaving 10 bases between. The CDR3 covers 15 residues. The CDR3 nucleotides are TGTGCCATCAGTGAGATAATGACGGGCACAGATACGCAGTATTTT. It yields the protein CAISEIMTGTDTQYF.

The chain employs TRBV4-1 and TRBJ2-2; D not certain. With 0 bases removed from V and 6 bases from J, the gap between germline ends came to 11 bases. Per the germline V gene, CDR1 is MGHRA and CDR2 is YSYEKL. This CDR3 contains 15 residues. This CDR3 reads CASSQDHGGPGELFF. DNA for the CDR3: TGCGCCAGCAGCCAAGATCACGGCGGCCCCGGGGAGCTGTTTTTT.

CDR3 loop: CASSHDIRDRDQETQYF. The DNA for the CDR3 is TGCGCCAGCAGCCATGACATCCGGGACAGGGATCAAGAGACCCAGTACTTC. V gene TRBV4-1 combines with J gene TRBJ2-5; 9 nucleotides match TRBD1. The trim removed 3 bases at V and 2 bases at J, leaving 10 bases unmatched. Germline V lookup: CDR1 MGHRA, CDR2 YSYEKL. The CDR3 totals 17 residues.

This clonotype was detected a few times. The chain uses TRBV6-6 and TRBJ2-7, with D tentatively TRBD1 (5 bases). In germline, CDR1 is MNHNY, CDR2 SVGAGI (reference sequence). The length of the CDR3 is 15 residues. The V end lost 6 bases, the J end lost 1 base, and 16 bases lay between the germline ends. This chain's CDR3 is CASSNVGQASYEQYF. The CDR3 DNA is TGTGCCAGCAGCAATGTTGGACAAGCTTCCTACGAGCAGTACTTC.

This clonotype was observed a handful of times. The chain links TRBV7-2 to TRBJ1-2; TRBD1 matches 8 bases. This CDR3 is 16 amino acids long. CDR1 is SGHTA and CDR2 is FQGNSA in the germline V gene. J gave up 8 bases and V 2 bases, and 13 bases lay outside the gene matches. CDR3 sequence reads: CASSLYGPPDRAGYTF. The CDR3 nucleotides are TGTGCCAGCAGCTTATATGGACCCCCGGACAGGGCAGGCTACACCTTC.

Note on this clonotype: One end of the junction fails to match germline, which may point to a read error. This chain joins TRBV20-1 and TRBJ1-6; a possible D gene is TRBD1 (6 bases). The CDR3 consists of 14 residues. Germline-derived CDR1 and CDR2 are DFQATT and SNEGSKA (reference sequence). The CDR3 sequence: CSAQLQGLRSPLHF. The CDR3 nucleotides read TGTAGTGCCCAGCTACAGGGTTTGCGCTCACCCCTCCACTTT.

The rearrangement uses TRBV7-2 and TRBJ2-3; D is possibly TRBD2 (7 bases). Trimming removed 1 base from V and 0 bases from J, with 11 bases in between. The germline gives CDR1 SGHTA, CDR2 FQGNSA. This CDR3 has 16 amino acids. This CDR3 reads CASSLGGGHSTDTQYF. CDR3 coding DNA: TGTGCCAGCAGCTTAGGGGGGGGACATAGCACAGATACGCAGTATTTT.

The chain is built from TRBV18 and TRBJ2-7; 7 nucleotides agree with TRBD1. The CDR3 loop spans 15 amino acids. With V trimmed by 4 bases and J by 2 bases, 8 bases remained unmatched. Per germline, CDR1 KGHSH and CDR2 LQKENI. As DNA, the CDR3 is TGTGCCAGCTCACTGGGACAGAGAGGCCCCTACGAGCAGTACTTC. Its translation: CASSLGQRGPYEQYF.

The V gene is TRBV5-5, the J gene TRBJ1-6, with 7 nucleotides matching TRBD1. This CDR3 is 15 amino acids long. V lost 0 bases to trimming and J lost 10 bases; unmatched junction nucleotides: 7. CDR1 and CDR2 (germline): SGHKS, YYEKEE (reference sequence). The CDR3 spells CASSLGQGIGSPLHF. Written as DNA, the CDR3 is TGTGCCAGCAGCTTGGGACAGGGAATCGGCTCACCCCTCCACTTT.

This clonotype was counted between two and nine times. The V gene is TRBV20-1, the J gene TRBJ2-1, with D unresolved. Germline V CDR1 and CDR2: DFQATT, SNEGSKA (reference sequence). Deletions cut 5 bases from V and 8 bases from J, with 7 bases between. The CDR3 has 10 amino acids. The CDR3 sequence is CSALYDEQFF. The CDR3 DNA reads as TGCAGTGCTTTATACGATGAGCAGTTCTTC.

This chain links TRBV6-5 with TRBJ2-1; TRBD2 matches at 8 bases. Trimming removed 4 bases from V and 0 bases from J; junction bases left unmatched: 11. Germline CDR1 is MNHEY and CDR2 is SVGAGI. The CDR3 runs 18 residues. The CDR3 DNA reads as TGTGCCAGCAGTTTTGGTAGCGGGGAGCACTACTCCTACAATGAGCAGTTCTTC. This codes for CASSFGSGEHYSYNEQFF.

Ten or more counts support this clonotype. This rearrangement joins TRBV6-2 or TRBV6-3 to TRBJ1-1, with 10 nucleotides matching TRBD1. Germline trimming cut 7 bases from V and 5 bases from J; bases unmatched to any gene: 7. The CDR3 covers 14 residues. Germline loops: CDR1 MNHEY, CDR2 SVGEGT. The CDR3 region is CASIRQGAGTEAFF. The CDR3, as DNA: TGTGCCAGCATCAGACAGGGGGCCGGTACTGAAGCTTTCTTT.

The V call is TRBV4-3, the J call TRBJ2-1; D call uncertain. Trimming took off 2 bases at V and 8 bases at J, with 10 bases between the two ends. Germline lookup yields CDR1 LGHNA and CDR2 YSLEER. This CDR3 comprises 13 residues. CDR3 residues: CASSQLHGYEQFF. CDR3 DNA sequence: TGCGCCAGCAGCCAATTGCACGGTTATGAGCAGTTCTTC.

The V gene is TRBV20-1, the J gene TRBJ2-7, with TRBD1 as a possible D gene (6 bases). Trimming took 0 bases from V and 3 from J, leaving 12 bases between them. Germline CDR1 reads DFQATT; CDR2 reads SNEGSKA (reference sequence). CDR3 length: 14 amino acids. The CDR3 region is CSARDTGTYYEQYF. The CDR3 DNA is TGCAGTGCTAGAGACACCGGGACATACTACGAGCAGTACTTC.